This paragraph covers one TCR beta chain sequence. Its antigen is still unknown. Primed by a sample-barcoded 5' primer and a J-beta primer mix, a second PCR proceeded for 7 to 11 cycles. TCRdb itself ran the 5' RACE reads through MiXCR, one entry per CDR3 protein. The sample holds about 650,000 distinct CDR3 sequences; roughly 30% are singletons and the top ten take about 16%. This sample was taken from a study of blood T cells in healthy people across ages. Study-wide findings and caveats: Diversity of TCR beta per million T cells declined in a roughly linear way with age.

V lost 3 bases, J lost 2 bases, and 2 bases stayed unmatched. The CDR3 sequence is 14 residues long. Germline CDR1 SGHTA, CDR2 FQGNSA. The source is a woman aged 80 or over in good health. The sample taken for sequencing was blood. The chain links TRBV7-2 to TRBJ2-3, with 7 bases that match TRBD2. The CDR3 nucleotides are TGTGCCAGCAGCTTTACTAGCGTCACAGATACGCAGTATTTT. This sequence encodes CASSFTSVTDTQYF.